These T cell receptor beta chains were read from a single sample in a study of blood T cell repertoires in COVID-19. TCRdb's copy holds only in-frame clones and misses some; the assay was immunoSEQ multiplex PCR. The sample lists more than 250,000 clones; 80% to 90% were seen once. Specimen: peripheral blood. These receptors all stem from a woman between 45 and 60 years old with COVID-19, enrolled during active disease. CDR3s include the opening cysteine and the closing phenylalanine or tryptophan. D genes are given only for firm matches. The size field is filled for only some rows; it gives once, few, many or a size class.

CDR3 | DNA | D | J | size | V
CASSLRRRRGTDTQYF | TGTGCCAGTAGTCTCCGAAGGAGGAGGGGCACAGATACGCAGTATTTT | - | TRBJ2-3 | - | TRBV19
CASSRTSGSWEQFF | TGCGCCAGCAGTCGGACTAGCGGGAGTTGGGAGCAGTTCTTC | TRBD2 | TRBJ2-1 | once | TRBV5-1
CASSSETDTQYF | TGCGCCAGCAGCTCGGAGACAGATACGCAGTATTTT | - | TRBJ2-3 | - | TRBV5-1
CATSRETGVLDQPQHF | TGTGCCACCAGCAGGGAAACAGGGGTTTTGGATCAGCCCCAGCATTTT | TRBD1 | TRBJ1-5 | - | TRBV15
CATSDAKRDGGGQYF | TGTGCCACCAGTGACGCGAAGCGGGATGGGGGAGGGCAGTATTTT | TRBD2 | TRBJ2-3 | - | TRBV24-1
CATSGGNMVKLFF | TGTGCCACCTCAGGGGGCAATATGGTAAAACTGTTTTTT | TRBD1 | TRBJ1-4 | - | TRBV6-5
CASSQSGWTDTQYF | TGTGCCAGCAGCCAGTCGGGTTGGACAGATACGCAGTATTTT | - | TRBJ2-3 | - | TRBV6-5
CASSQGYAGGTSSYEQYF | TGCGCCAGCAGCCAAGGATATGCGGGAGGGACGAGCTCCTACGAGCAGTACTTC | TRBD2 | TRBJ2-7 | few | TRBV4-1
CASSQGTAYSNQPQHF | TGTGCCAGCAGCCAAGGGACAGCCTATAGCAATCAGCCCCAGCATTTT | - | TRBJ1-5 | - | TRBV3-1/TRBV3-2
CASSVLDRGNEKLFF | TGTGCCAGCAGCGTATTGGACAGGGGTAATGAAAAACTGTTTTTT | TRBD1 | TRBJ1-4 | - | TRBV5-4
CASSTNTGLGYTF | TGTGCCAGCAGTACTAATACAGGGCTTGGCTACACCTTC | - | TRBJ1-2 | - | TRBV6-2/TRBV6-3
CASSLGTSGPTGELFF | TGCGCCAGCAGCCTCGGGACTAGCGGGCCCACCGGGGAGCTGTTTTTT | TRBD2 | TRBJ2-2 | - | TRBV4-1
CASSLLQGASGTGELFF | TGCGCCAGCAGCTTATTACAGGGGGCGTCGGGCACCGGGGAGCTGTTTTTT | TRBD1 | TRBJ2-2 | - | TRBV5-1
CASSFSTSGKETQYF | TGTGCCAGCAGCTTTAGCACTAGCGGGAAGGAGACCCAGTACTTC | TRBD2 | TRBJ2-5 | - | TRBV11-2
CASSPRKGANEKLFF | TGTGCCAGCTCACCGCGAAAGGGGGCGAATGAAAAACTGTTTTTT | TRBD1 | TRBJ1-4 | - | TRBV18
CASSPSTPTGAAPYEQYF | TGCGCCAGCAGCCCAAGTACGCCCACAGGGGCGGCTCCCTACGAGCAGTACTTC | TRBD1 | TRBJ2-7 | - | TRBV5-1
CASSLYTGELFF | TGTGCCAGCTCACTATACACCGGGGAGCTGTTTTTT | - | TRBJ2-2 | - | TRBV18
CASSKGQVNTEAFF | TGTGCCAGCAGCAAAGGACAGGTGAACACTGAAGCTTTCTTT | TRBD1 | TRBJ1-1 | - | TRBV5-5
CAQGSGWRDTQYF | TGTGCCCAAGGGTCGGGGTGGAGAGATACGCAGTATTTT | - | TRBJ2-3 | - | TRBV21-1
CASSFRAGQGSANYGYTF | TGTGCCAGCAGTTTTAGGGCGGGACAGGGGTCAGCCAACTATGGCTACACCTTC | TRBD1 | TRBJ1-2 | - | TRBV27
CASSSRRSGRGSYNEQFF | TGTGCCAGCAGTTCCCGTCGGAGCGGGAGAGGTTCCTACAATGAGCAGTTCTTC | TRBD2 | TRBJ2-1 | - | TRBV27
CASSFTGEQFF | TGTGCCAGCAGTTTTACAGGGGAGCAGTTCTTC | - | TRBJ2-1 | - | TRBV27
CASSYGGASKNIQYF | TGTGCCAGCAGTTACGGGGGCGCGTCCAAAAACATTCAGTACTTC | - | TRBJ2-4 | - | TRBV6-5
CASSYEGSSYEQYF | TGTGCCAGCAGTTACGAGGGTTCCTCCTACGAGCAGTACTTC | - | TRBJ2-7 | - | TRBV6-5
CATSIAGGGEETQYF | TGTGCCACTTCTATAGCGGGAGGGGGGGAAGAGACCCAGTACTTC | TRBD2 | TRBJ2-5 | once | TRBV10-3
CASRSTGGYQPQHF | TGTGCCAGTAGAAGTACAGGGGGGTATCAGCCCCAGCATTTT | TRBD1 | TRBJ1-5 | - | TRBV19
CAIRGTSGSPDTQYF | TGTGCCATCAGGGGGACTAGCGGGAGCCCAGATACGCAGTATTTT | TRBD2 | TRBJ2-3 | - | TRBV10-3
CASSLVASQREQYF | TGTGCCAGCAGCTTGGTCGCAAGTCAGCGGGAGCAGTACTTC | - | TRBJ2-7 | - | TRBV5-8
CASSHAPGGTQYF | TGTGCCAGCAGTCATGCCCCCGGGGGGACGCAGTATTTT | TRBD2 | TRBJ2-3 | - | TRBV12-3/TRBV12-4
CASSVVSGRVGDTQYF | TGTGCCAGCAGCGTAGTATCCGGGAGGGTGGGAGATACGCAGTATTTT | TRBD2 | TRBJ2-3 | once | TRBV9
CASSQYRDHTEAFF | TGTGCCAGCAGCCAGTACAGGGACCACACTGAAGCTTTCTTT | - | TRBJ1-1 | - | TRBV3-1/TRBV3-2
CASSLTGGFSTEAFF | TGTGCCAGCAGTTTAACAGGGGGCTTTAGTACTGAAGCTTTCTTT | TRBD1 | TRBJ1-1 | - | TRBV27
CASSPPSGGYTF | TGTGCCAGCAGCCCCCCATCAGGGGGCTACACCTTC | - | TRBJ1-2 | - | TRBV3-1/TRBV3-2
CASSLQGAGDTGELFF | TGCGCCAGCAGCTTACAGGGGGCGGGAGACACCGGGGAGCTGTTTTTT | TRBD1 | TRBJ2-2 | - | TRBV5-1
CASRLAATHNEQFF | TGTGCCAGCAGGTTGGCGGCTACCCACAATGAGCAGTTCTTC | - | TRBJ2-1 | - | TRBV2
CASSPPGELAANSYNEQFF | TGTGCCAGCAGCCCCCCGGGAGAACTAGCGGCCAACTCCTACAATGAGCAGTTCTTC | - | TRBJ2-1 | - | TRBV21-1
CASTPPQGREQFF | TGTGCCAGCACCCCACCGCAGGGGCGCGAGCAGTTCTTC | - | TRBJ2-1 | - | TRBV6-5
CASSSEGVRSGANVLTF | TGCGCCAGCAGCTCCGAGGGGGTACGCTCTGGGGCCAACGTCCTGACTTTC | - | TRBJ2-6 | - | TRBV5-1
CSASDRVIGYGYTF | TGCAGTGCCAGTGACAGGGTAATCGGATATGGCTACACCTTC | TRBD1 | TRBJ1-2 | few | TRBV20-1
CASSQDSSGSSYNEQFF | TGTGCCAGCAGCCAAGATTCGAGCGGGAGCTCCTACAATGAGCAGTTCTTC | TRBD2 | TRBJ2-1 | - | TRBV3-1/TRBV3-2
CASSLATGTFYEQYF | TGTGCCAGCAGCTTGGCAACAGGTACCTTTTACGAGCAGTACTTC | - | TRBJ2-7 | - | TRBV5-5
CASSHPSTDTQYF | TGTGCCAGCAGCCACCCTAGCACAGATACGCAGTATTTT | - | TRBJ2-3 | - | TRBV3-1/TRBV3-2
CASSLDSYSNQPQHF | TGTGCCAGCAGTTTAGACAGCTATAGCAATCAGCCCCAGCATTTT | - | TRBJ1-5 | - | TRBV27
CASSLIRDSKAHF | TGTGCCAGCAGTTTAATCCGGGACAGTAAGGCGCACTTC | TRBD1 | TRBJ2-7 | - | TRBV12-3/TRBV12-4
CASSLEGGAYYGYTF | TGCGCCAGCAGCTTGGAAGGGGGAGCCTACTATGGCTACACCTTC | - | TRBJ1-2 | - | TRBV5-1
CASSILAGGPDTQYF | TGTGCCAGCAGCATTCTAGCGGGAGGGCCAGATACGCAGTATTTT | TRBD2 | TRBJ2-3 | - | TRBV3-1/TRBV3-2
CASSVGTVPFINYGYTF | TGTGCCAGCAGCGTAGGGACAGTCCCTTTTATAAACTATGGCTACACCTTC | - | TRBJ1-2 | - | TRBV9
CASSERTGGAALHF | TGTGCCAGCAGTGAAAGGACAGGGGGGGCGGCCCTCCACTTT | TRBD1 | TRBJ1-6 | - | TRBV6-1